The 2 T cell receptor beta chains reported below all come from one sample, sequenced in a study of cytomegalovirus exposure and HLA in healthy donors (dated by TCRdb to the late 2010s). Library generation was performed with the immunoSEQ multiplex PCR assay. For the multiplex PCR, a mixture combining 60 forward primers for TCR Vbeta segments and 13 reverse primers for TCR Jbeta segments was used. As stored in TCRdb, this immuneACCESS dataset retains in-frame rearrangements with V and J assigned. A fraction of the clones does not appear; measured against another copy, unresolved V genes explain less than half of the discrepancy, and the remainder lacks a known reason. Recorded for this sample are 99,000 or so clones; over 70% of them occurred a single time. About 1.9% of the sample belongs to the ten largest clones. The sequencing input was PBMCs. The receptors shown here come from a man in his thirties or forties in good health and CMV-seronegative.

The V gene is TRBV7-2, the J gene TRBJ2-7; TRBD1 agrees at 7 bases. Germline CDR1 reads SGHTA; CDR2 reads FQGNSA. This CDR3 is built from 14 residues. Trimming removed 8 bases from V and 0 bases from J; junction bases left unmatched: 7. The CDR3 coding sequence is TGTGCCAGCGCCCGGGACAGAAGCTCCTACGAGCAGTACTTC. Translating it yields CASARDRSSYEQYF.

The chain recombines TRBV14 with TRBJ2-7; weak D call: TRBD2 (7 bases). CDR1 SGHDN and CDR2 FVKESK come from the germline V gene. V was trimmed by 3 bases and J by 5 bases, leaving 20 bases between them. The CDR3 has 16 amino acids. The CDR3 coding sequence is TGTGCCAGCAGCCATTCCTCTTTCGGCGGGGGCGACGAGCAGTACTTC. It encodes CASSHSSFGGGDEQYF. The full variable domain, rest sourced from reference TRBV14 and TRBJ2-7, is EAGVTQFPSHSVIEKGQTVTLRCDPISGHDNLYWYRRVMGKEIKFLLHFVKESKQDESGMPNNRFLAERTGGTYSTLKVQPAELEDSGVYFCASSHSSFGGGDEQYFGPGTRLTVT.